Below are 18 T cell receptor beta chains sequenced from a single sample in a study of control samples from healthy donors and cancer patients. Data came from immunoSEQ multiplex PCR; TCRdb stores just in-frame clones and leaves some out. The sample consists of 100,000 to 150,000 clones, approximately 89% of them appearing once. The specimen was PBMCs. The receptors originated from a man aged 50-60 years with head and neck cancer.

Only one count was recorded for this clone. CDR3 protein: CASSLGGAFSSLNYGYTF. In nucleotides, the CDR3 is TGTGCCAGCAGCTTAGGGGGAGCCTTTTCCAGCCTTAACTATGGCTACACCTTC. The chain carries TRBV11-2 and TRBJ1-2; D is ambiguous. The CDR3 sequence is 18 residues long. Trimming left V 1 base short and J 1 base short, with 19 bases between. CDR1 is SGHAT, CDR2 FQNNGV, per germline. The whole variable domain, remainder taken from reference TRBV11-2 and TRBJ1-2, is EAGVAQSPRYKIIEKRQSVAFWCNPISGHATLYWYQQILGQGPKLLIQFQNNGVVDDSQLPKDRFSAERLKGVDSTLKIQPAKLEDSAVYLCASSLGGAFSSLNYGYTFGSGTRLTVV.

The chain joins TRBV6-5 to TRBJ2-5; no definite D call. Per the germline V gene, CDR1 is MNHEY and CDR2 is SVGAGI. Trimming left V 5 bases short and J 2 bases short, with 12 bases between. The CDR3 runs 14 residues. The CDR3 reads CASSIGINQETQYF. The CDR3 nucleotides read TGTGCCAGCAGTATAGGAATCAATCAAGAGACCCAGTACTTC.

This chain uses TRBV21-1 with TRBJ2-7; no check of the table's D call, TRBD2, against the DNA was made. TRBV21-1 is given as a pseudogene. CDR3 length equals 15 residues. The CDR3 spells CASSIAGGSSYEQYF. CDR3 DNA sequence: TGTGCCAGCAGCATCGCGGGTGGGAGCTCCTACGAGCAGTACTTC.

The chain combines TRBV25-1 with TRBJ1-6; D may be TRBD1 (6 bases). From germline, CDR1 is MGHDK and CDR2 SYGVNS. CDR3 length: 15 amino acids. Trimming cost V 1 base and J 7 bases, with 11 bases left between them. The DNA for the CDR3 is TGTGCCAGCAGTGAATTAAAGGGGGGGAATTCACCCCTCCACTTT. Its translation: CASSELKGGNSPLHF.

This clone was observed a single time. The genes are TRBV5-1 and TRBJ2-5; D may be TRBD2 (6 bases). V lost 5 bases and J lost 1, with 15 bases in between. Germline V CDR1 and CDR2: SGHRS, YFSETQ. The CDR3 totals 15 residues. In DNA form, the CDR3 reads TGCGCCAGCAGTCATTCGGGGGTTAGCCAAGAGACCCAGTACTTC. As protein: CASSHSGVSQETQYF. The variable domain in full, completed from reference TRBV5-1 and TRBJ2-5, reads KAGVTQTPRYLIKTRGQQVTLSCSPISGHRSVSWYQQTPGQGLQFLFEYFSETQRNKGNFPGRFSGRQFSNSRSEMNVSTLELGDSALYLCASSHSGVSQETQYFGPGTRLLVL.

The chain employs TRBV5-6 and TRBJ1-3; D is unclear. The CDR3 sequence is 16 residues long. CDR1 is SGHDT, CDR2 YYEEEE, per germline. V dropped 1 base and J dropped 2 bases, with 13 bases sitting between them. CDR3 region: CASSLTGLTAGNTIYF. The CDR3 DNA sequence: TGTGCCAGCAGCTTGACTGGTCTGACCGCTGGAAACACCATATATTTT. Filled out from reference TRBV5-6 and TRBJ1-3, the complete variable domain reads DAGVTQSPTHLIKTRGQQVTLRCSPKSGHDTVSWYQQALGQGPQFIFQYYEEEERQRGNFPDRFSGHQFPNYSSELNVNALLLGDSALYLCASSLTGLTAGNTIYFGEGSWLTVV.

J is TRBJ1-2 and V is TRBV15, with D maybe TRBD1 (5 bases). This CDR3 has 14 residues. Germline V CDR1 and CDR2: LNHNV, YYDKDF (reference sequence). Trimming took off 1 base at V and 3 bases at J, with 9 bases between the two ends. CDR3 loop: CATSRVTADYGYTF. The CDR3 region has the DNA TGTGCCACCAGCAGAGTGACAGCCGACTATGGCTACACCTTC.

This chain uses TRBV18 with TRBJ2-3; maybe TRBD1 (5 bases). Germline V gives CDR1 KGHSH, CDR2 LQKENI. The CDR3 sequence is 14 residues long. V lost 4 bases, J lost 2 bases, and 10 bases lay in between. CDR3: CASSQRQITDTQYF. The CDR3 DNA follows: TGTGCCAGCTCACAACGACAGATCACAGATACGCAGTATTTT.

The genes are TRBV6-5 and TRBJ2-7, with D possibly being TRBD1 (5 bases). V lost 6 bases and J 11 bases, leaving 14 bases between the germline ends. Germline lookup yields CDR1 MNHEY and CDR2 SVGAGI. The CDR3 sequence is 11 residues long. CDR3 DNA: TGTGCCAGCAGCTCAGGGCGGACCGAGTACTTC. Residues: CASSSGRTEYF.

The CDR3 DNA reads as TGTGCCAGCAGCTTGGCCGTGGGCGGTAGCTCTGGAAACACCATATATTTT. Translating it yields CASSLAVGGSSGNTIYF. The V and J genes are TRBV5-4 and TRBJ1-3; no definite D call. This CDR3 has 17 residues. V was shortened by 0 bases and J by 0 bases, with 13 bases between the two germline ends. The germline V gene encodes CDR1 SGHNT and CDR2 YYREEE (reference sequence).

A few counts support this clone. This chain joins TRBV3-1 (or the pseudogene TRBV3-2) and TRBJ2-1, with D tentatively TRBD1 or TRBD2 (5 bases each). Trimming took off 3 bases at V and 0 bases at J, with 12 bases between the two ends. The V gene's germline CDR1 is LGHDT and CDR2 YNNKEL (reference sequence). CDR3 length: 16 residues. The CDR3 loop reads CASSHRDGFSYNEQFF. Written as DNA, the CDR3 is TGTGCCAGCAGCCACCGGGACGGATTCTCCTACAATGAGCAGTTCTTC.

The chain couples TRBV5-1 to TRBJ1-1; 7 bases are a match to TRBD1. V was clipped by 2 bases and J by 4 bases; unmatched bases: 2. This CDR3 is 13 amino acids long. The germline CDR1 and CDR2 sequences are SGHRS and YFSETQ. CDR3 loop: CASSLQGRTEAFF. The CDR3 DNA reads TGCGCCAGCAGCTTACAGGGGCGCACTGAAGCTTTCTTT. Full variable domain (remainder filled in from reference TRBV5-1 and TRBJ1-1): KAGVTQTPRYLIKTRGQQVTLSCSPISGHRSVSWYQQTPGQGLQFLFEYFSETQRNKGNFPGRFSGRQFSNSRSEMNVSTLELGDSALYLCASSLQGRTEAFFGQGTRLTVV.

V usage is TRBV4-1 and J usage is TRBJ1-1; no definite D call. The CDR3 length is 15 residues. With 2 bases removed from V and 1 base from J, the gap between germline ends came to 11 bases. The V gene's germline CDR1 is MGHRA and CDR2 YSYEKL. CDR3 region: CASSQPRVGNTEAFF. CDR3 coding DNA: TGCGCCAGCAGCCAACCAAGGGTTGGGAACACTGAAGCTTTCTTT.

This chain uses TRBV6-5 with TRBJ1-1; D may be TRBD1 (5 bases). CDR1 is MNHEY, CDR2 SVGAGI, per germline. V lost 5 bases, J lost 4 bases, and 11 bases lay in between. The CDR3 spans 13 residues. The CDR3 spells CASSPTGSTEAFF. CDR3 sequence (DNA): TGTGCCAGCAGTCCTACAGGTTCCACTGAAGCTTTCTTT.

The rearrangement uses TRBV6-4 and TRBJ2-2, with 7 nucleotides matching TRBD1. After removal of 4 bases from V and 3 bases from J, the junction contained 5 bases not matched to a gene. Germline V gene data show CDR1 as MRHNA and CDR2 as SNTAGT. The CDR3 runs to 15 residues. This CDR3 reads CASSVNRGDTGELFF. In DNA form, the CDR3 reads TGTGCCAGCAGTGTGAACAGGGGAGACACCGGGGAGCTGTTTTTT.

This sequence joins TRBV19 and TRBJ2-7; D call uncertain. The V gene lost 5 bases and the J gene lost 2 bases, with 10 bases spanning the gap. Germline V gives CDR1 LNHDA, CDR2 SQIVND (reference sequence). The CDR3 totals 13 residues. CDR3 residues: CASSSSTTYEQYF. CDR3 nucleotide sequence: TGTGCCAGTAGTTCCTCGACCACCTACGAGCAGTACTTC. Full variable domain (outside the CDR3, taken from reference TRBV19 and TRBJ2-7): DGGITQSPKYLFRKEGQNVTLSCEQNLNHDAMYWYRQDPGQGLRLIYYSQIVNDFQKGDIAEGYSVSREKKESFPLTVTSAQKNPTAFYLCASSSSTTYEQYFGPGTRLTVT.

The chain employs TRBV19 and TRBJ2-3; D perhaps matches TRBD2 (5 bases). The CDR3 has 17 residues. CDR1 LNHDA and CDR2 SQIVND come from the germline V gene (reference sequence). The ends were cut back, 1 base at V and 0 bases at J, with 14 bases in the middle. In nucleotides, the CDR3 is TGTGCCAGTAGTATAGGGGAAGCGGATCTGAGCACAGATACGCAGTATTTT. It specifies CASSIGEADLSTDTQYF.

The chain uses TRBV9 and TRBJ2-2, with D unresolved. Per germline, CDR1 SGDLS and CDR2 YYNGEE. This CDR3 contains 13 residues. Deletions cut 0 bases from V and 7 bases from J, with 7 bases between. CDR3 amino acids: CASSVGTGGELFF. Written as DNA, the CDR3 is TGTGCCAGCAGCGTAGGTACCGGCGGGGAGCTGTTTTTT.